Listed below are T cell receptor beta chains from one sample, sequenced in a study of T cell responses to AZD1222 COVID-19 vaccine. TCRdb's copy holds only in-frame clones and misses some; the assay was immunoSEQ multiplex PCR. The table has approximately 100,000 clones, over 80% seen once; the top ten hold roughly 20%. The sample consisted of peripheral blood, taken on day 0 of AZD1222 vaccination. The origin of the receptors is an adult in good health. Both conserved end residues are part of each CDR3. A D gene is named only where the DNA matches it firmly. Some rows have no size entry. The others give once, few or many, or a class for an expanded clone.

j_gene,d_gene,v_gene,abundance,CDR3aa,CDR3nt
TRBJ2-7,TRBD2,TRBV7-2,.,CASRPGLAGVGDEQYF,TGTGCCAGCAGGCCGGGACTAGCGGGAGTAGGGGACGAGCAGTACTTC
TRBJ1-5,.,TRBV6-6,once,CASSYSSNSNQPQHF,TGTGCCAGCAGTTACTCGTCAAATAGCAATCAGCCCCAGCATTTT
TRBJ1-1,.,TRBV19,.,CASSIGLKDTEAFF,TGTGCCAGTAGTATAGGTTTGAAGGACACTGAAGCTTTCTTT
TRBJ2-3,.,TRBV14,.,CASSPSSDTQYF,TGTGCCAGCAGCCCCTCCTCAGATACGCAGTATTTT
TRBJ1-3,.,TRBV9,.,CASSVALGTGNTIYF,TGTGCCAGCAGCGTAGCTCTGGGAACTGGAAACACCATATATTTT
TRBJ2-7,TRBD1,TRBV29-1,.,CSPVNVTGRSYEQYF,TGCAGCCCCGTGAACGTGACAGGGCGCTCCTACGAGCAGTACTTC
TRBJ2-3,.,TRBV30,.,CACRGHTDTQYF,TGTGCCTGCCGGGGGCACACAGATACGCAGTATTTT
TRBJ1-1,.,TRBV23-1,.,CASSQTRLLRQDQAFF,TGCGCCAGCAGTCAAACCCGTCTTTTGAGACAGGACCAAGCTTTCTTT
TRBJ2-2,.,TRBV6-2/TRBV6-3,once,CASSPNGAGSGELFF,TGTGCCAGCAGCCCTAATGGGGCAGGAAGCGGGGAGCTGTTTTTT
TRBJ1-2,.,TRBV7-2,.,CASSLAGNGGYTF,TGTGCCAGCAGCTTAGCGGGGAACGGTGGCTACACCTTC
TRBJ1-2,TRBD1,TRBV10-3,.,CAISGQGEGYTF,TGTGCCATCAGTGGACAGGGTGAAGGCTACACCTTC
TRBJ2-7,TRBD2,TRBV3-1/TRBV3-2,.,CASTPTWEGHEQYF,TGTGCCAGCACCCCTACGTGGGAGGGCCACGAGCAGTACTTC
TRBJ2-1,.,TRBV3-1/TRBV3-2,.,CASSQVAGNEQFF,TGTGCCAGCAGCCAAGTTGCGGGAAATGAGCAGTTCTTC
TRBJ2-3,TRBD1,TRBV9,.,CASSAPGQSTDTQYF,TGTGCCAGCAGCGCACCGGGACAGAGCACAGATACGCAGTATTTT
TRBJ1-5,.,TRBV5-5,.,CASSLVPGNSNQPQHF,TGTGCCAGCAGCTTGGTTCCAGGGAACAGCAATCAGCCCCAGCATTTT
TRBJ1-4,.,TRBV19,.,CASIRGFGPNEKLFF,TGTGCCAGTATACGGGGTTTCGGGCCTAATGAAAAACTGTTTTTT
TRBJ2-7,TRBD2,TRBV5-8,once,CASRAGLADQGNWLSYEQYF,TGTGCCAGCAGGGCGGGACTAGCGGACCAAGGGAACTGGTTATCTTACGAGCAGTACTTC
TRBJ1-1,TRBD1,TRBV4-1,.,CASNRGTGGGNTEAFF,TGCGCCAGCAACAGGGGTACGGGTGGAGGGAACACTGAAGCTTTCTTT
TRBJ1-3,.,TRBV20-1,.,CSASGGRQGNTIYF,TGCAGTGCTAGTGGGGGTCGGCAGGGAAACACCATATATTTT
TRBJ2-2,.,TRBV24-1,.,CATDRGDGTGELFF,TGTGCCACCGACCGAGGGGACGGCACCGGGGAGCTGTTTTTT
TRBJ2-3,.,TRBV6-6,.,CASQLGTAGTDTQYF,TGTGCCAGTCAACTCGGGACGGCCGGAACAGATACGCAGTATTTT
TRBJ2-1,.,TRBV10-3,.,CAISESRGDTRLNEQFF,TGTGCCATCAGTGAGTCAAGAGGGGACACGAGACTCAATGAGCAGTTCTTC
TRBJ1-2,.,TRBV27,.,CASSLSATVNYGYTF,TGTGCCAGCAGTTTATCCGCGACAGTTAACTATGGCTACACCTTC
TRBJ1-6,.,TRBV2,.,CASSESEGNSPLHF,TGTGCCAGCAGTGAATCCGAAGGGAATTCACCCCTCCACTTT
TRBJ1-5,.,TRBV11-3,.,CASSPGTSGNQPQHF,TGTGCCAGCAGCCCCGGAACATCGGGCAATCAGCCCCAGCATTTT
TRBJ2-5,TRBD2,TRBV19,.,CASSIPSPGGLETQYF,TGTGCCAGTAGTATTCCCAGCCCGGGAGGACTGGAGACCCAGTACTTC